A single sample is the source of the 10 T cell receptor beta chains below, sequenced in a study of spatial heterogeneity in lung cancer (dated by TCRdb to the late 2010s). Results and caveats for the whole study, not just this receptor: The tumor nonsynonymous mutation count correlated with the number of expanded alpha and beta TCRs within the tumor.

The time point label, read with the paper, signifies: sample taken at primary tumor resection. Library preparation was by 5' RACE. For sequencing, a NextSeq 500 was employed. The raw public reads went through TCRdb reprocessing: fastp at Q25, MiXCR clone calling, in-frame beta chains kept. CDR3 protein sequences are deduplicated, and each keeps its most common genes and DNA. The sample records about 27,000 distinct CDR3 sequences, more than 5.5% of which are singletons. Around 24% of the sample is held by the ten biggest clonotypes. No antigen has been assigned to these receptors. This material consisted of lung tumor tissue, taken at surgery. Source of these receptors: a male donor with early-stage non-small cell lung cancer.

This clonotype was seen more than once but under ten times. CDR3 residues: CASTQETGGLPYEQYF. CDR3 coding DNA: TGTGCCAGCACTCAGGAGACGGGGGGTCTACCCTACGAGCAGTACTTC. The chain recombines TRBV2 with TRBJ2-7; TRBD2 agrees at 7 bases. The germline V gene has CDR1 SNHLY and CDR2 FYNNEI. V shed 7 bases and J 2 bases; nucleotides not matched to a gene: 14. The CDR3 sequence is 16 residues long.

This clonotype was seen ten or more times. The genes are TRBV28 and TRBJ1-6, with D maybe TRBD1 (6 bases). Germline V gives CDR1 MDHEN, CDR2 SYDVKM. V gave up 3 bases and J gave up 9 bases, with 12 bases separating them. The CDR3 runs 14 residues. CDR3 residues: CASSLRQGRSPLHF. Written as DNA, the CDR3 is TGTGCCAGCAGTTTGAGGCAGGGGCGTTCACCCCTCCACTTT. Full variable domain (missing parts from reference TRBV28 and TRBJ1-6): DVKVTQSSRYLVKRTGEKVFLECVQDMDHENMFWYRQDPGLGLRLIYFSYDVKMKEKGDIPEGYSVSREKKERFSLILESASTNQTSMYLCASSLRQGRSPLHFGNGTRLTVT.

This clonotype has at least ten counts. J is TRBJ2-7 and V is TRBV6-7, with 8 bases aligning to TRBD2. TRBV6-7 is designated an ORF whose function remains uncertain. The CDR3 loop spans 16 amino acids. Trimming at V came to 2 bases and at J to 2 bases, leaving 8 bases not matched to a gene. CDR3 sequence: CASSYRRRGATYEQYF. CDR3 DNA: TGTGCCAGCAGTTACCGGCGGCGGGGGGCGACCTACGAGCAGTACTTC.

This clonotype was picked up many times. The rearrangement joins TRBV5-1 to TRBJ2-2; weak D call: TRBD2 (6 bases). Per germline, CDR1 SGHRS and CDR2 YFSETQ. V lost 1 base to trimming and J lost 7 bases, with 14 bases between them. The CDR3 length is 15 residues. Here the CDR3 DNA reads TGCGCCAGCAGCTTGTGGGAGGCGCCCGACGGGGAGCTGTTTTTT. Amino acids: CASSLWEAPDGELFF.

This clonotype was counted a few times. V is TRBV20-1 and J is TRBJ2-7; the D call may be TRBD1 or TRBD2 (6 bases each). Deletions cut 7 bases from V and 2 bases from J, with 18 bases between. Germline assignment: CDR1 DFQATT and CDR2 SNEGSKA (reference sequence). This CDR3 has 14 residues. The CDR3 sequence: CSGSAGAGTYEQYF. CDR3 DNA sequence: TGCAGTGGGTCCGCAGGGGCGGGAACCTACGAGCAGTACTTC.

By proportion, this clonotype is medium-sized. The rearrangement joins TRBV9 to TRBJ2-3; D ambiguous. Trimming cost V 2 bases and J 4 bases, with 11 bases left between them. Germline V gene sequence: CDR1 SGDLS, CDR2 YYNGEE. This CDR3 spans 14 amino acids. The CDR3 region has the DNA TGTGCCAGCAGCGTTAACCCGAGCTCAGATACGCAGTATTTT. This gives the protein CASSVNPSSDTQYF.

This clonotype was counted between two and nine times. The chain employs TRBV6-1 and TRBJ2-5; 10 bases agree with TRBD1. The CDR3 length is 14 residues. J gave up 5 bases and V 5 bases, and 5 bases lay outside the gene matches. Germline V lookup: CDR1 MNHNS, CDR2 SASEGT. The CDR3 DNA is TGTGCCAGCAGTCGACAGGGGGCACAGGAGACCCAGTACTTC. Residues: CASSRQGAQETQYF.

The sample holds many counts of this clonotype. The chain is built from TRBV6-5 and TRBJ1-1; 8 bases line up with TRBD1. CDR3 length: 12 amino acids. Losses at the gene ends were 6 bases for V and 4 bases for J; bases not matched to a gene: 1. Germline V gives CDR1 MNHEY, CDR2 SVGAGI. This chain's CDR3 is CASSTGGTEAFF. The CDR3 nucleotides are TGTGCCAGCAGCACAGGGGGCACTGAAGCTTTCTTT.

This clonotype has at least ten counts. The V and J genes are TRBV6-5 and TRBJ1-2, with 10 nucleotides matching TRBD1. Germline lookup yields CDR1 MNHEY and CDR2 SVGAGI. With 7 bases clipped from V and 6 bases from J, the junction kept 11 bases outside the gene matches. The CDR3 consists of 15 residues. The CDR3 DNA reads TGTGCCAGCATGCTCCTCACCGACAGGGGGCATGGCTACACCTTC. As protein: CASMLLTDRGHGYTF.

Only a few counts were recorded for this clonotype. This rearrangement joins TRBV20-1 to TRBJ2-1, with 11 positions matching TRBD2. Per germline, CDR1 DFQATT and CDR2 SNEGSKA (reference sequence). Trimming cost V 3 bases and J 13 bases; bases outside gene matches: 8. The CDR3 spans 13 residues. The CDR3 reads CSASTSGGSVQFF. In DNA form, the CDR3 reads TGCAGTGCTAGCACTAGCGGGGGTTCGGTTCAGTTCTTC.